These 17 T cell receptor beta chains were all obtained from the same sample, sequenced in a study of blood T cell repertoires in COVID-19. Data came from immunoSEQ multiplex PCR; TCRdb stores just in-frame clones and leaves some out. The table lists some 230,000 clones, 70% to 90% of them singletons, with approximately 2% in the top ten. Material for sequencing was peripheral blood. Every receptor here comes from a man aged 25-45 years who had recovered from COVID-19.

The chain couples TRBV18 to TRBJ1-2; D is undetermined. Trimming cost V 6 bases and J 3 bases, with 17 bases left between them. CDR1 KGHSH and CDR2 LQKENI come from the germline V gene. The CDR3 sequence is 15 residues long. The CDR3 DNA is TGTGCCAGCTCCCTCAAGAACCGGGAAGACTATGGCTACACCTTC. It specifies CASSLKNREDYGYTF.

This chain joins TRBV13 and TRBJ2-7, with 8 bases aligning to TRBD2. With 1 base clipped from V and 2 bases from J, the junction kept 4 bases outside the gene matches. Germline CDR1 and CDR2: PRHDT and FYEKMQ (reference sequence). The CDR3 extends over 15 amino acids. The CDR3 sequence is CASSLATGGPYEQYF. The CDR3 bases are TGTGCCAGCAGCTTAGCGACGGGGGGGCCCTACGAGCAGTACTTC.

The chain uses TRBV5-6 and TRBJ1-3, with TRBD1 matching 7 bases. This CDR3 has 13 amino acids. Germline-derived CDR1 and CDR2 are SGHDT and YYEEEE. V was pared by 2 bases and J by 5 bases, with 1 base of the junction left unmatched. CDR3 sequence: CASSLQGRNTIYF. DNA of the CDR3: TGTGCCAGCAGCTTACAGGGGAGAAACACCATATATTTT.

The rearrangement uses TRBV7-2 and TRBJ1-1, with D possibly matching TRBD1 (6 bases). The germline V gene encodes CDR1 SGHTA and CDR2 FQGNSA. This CDR3 is built from 16 residues. Trimming took 6 bases from V and 2 from J, leaving 19 bases between them. CDR3 sequence: CASRKDRGATNTEAFF. CDR3 DNA sequence: TGTGCCAGCAGAAAAGACCGGGGGGCGACTAACACTGAAGCTTTCTTT. Filled out from reference TRBV7-2 and TRBJ1-1, the complete variable domain reads GAGVSQSPSNKVTEKGKDVELRCDPISGHTALYWYRQSLGQGLEFLIYFQGNSAPDKSGLPSDRFSAERTGGSVSTLTIQRTQQEDSAVYLCASRKDRGATNTEAFFGQGTRLTVV.

The V call is TRBV6-2 or TRBV6-3, the J call TRBJ2-5; D gene uncertain. Germline CDR1 and CDR2: MNHEY and SVGEGT. V shed 1 base and J shed 5 bases, with 11 bases lying between them. CDR3 length equals 14 residues. Here the CDR3 reads CASSYYRPKETQYF. The CDR3 DNA reads TGTGCCAGCAGTTACTACAGACCCAAGGAGACCCAGTACTTC.

The V gene is TRBV4-3, the J gene TRBJ2-1; TRBD1 matches 9 bases. The CDR3 sequence is 20 residues long. V was pared by 0 bases and J by 3 bases, with 15 bases of the junction left unmatched. Germline CDR1 reads LGHNA; CDR2 reads YSLEER. The CDR3 is CASSQEAHSRGQGLYNEQFF. The CDR3 nucleotides are TGCGCCAGCAGCCAAGAGGCCCATTCTAGGGGACAGGGCCTCTACAATGAGCAGTTCTTC.

The chain recombines TRBV6-5 with TRBJ1-6; D gene ambiguous. The CDR3 consists of 13 residues. V dropped 7 bases and J dropped 7 bases, with 11 bases sitting between them. Looked up from germline, CDR1 is MNHEY and CDR2 is SVGAGI. The CDR3 coding sequence is TGTGCCAGCACCCTGGGCCGGAATTCACCCCTCCACTTT. It translates to CASTLGRNSPLHF.

This clone turned up a few times. The chain employs TRBV7-6 and TRBJ1-4; 9 nucleotides agree with TRBD1. J was trimmed by 3 bases and V by 3 bases; bases with no gene match: 2. Germline CDR1 SGHVS, CDR2 FNYEAQ. The CDR3 runs to 15 residues. The CDR3 region has the DNA TGTGCCAGCAGCTTGGACAGGGGTGCTAATGAAAAACTGTTTTTT. Protein: CASSLDRGANEKLFF.

The table lists this clone with a count of one. The CDR3, as DNA: TGTGCAAGTCGCTACAACGGACAGGGAAGCACCGGGGAGCTGTTTTTT. Its translation is CASRYNGQGSTGELFF. The chain combines TRBV12-2 with TRBJ2-2; TRBD1, as called in the table, went unchecked against the DNA. TRBV12-2 has pseudogene status. This CDR3 region has 16 residues.

The chain recombines TRBV5-1 with TRBJ2-5, with 7 bases matching TRBD1. CDR3 length equals 15 residues. From germline, CDR1 is SGHRS and CDR2 YFSETQ. Losses at the gene ends were 7 bases for V and 2 bases for J; bases not matched to a gene: 11. CDR3 sequence (DNA): TGCGCCAGCCCTCGACAGGGACCCTATCAAGAGACCCAGTACTTC. Translated, it gives CASPRQGPYQETQYF.

This chain joins TRBV9 and TRBJ2-2; D may be TRBD2 (7 bases). The germline V and J ends were trimmed by 4 bases and 4 bases, with 17 bases remaining between them. The CDR3 contains 16 residues. Germline lookup yields CDR1 SGDLS and CDR2 YYNGEE. The CDR3 DNA reads as TGTGCCAGCAGCCTGACGGGGGGCCGGATCACCGGGGAGCTGTTTTTT. Translating it yields CASSLTGGRITGELFF.

This chain links TRBV5-6 with TRBJ1-2, with D maybe TRBD1 (6 bases). The CDR3 is 14 amino acids. CDR1 SGHDT and CDR2 YYEEEE come from the germline V gene. The V end was cut by 2 bases, the J end by 0 bases, with 8 bases between. The CDR3: CASSLTGSNYGYTF. The CDR3 DNA follows: TGTGCCAGCAGCTTAACAGGGTCTAACTATGGCTACACCTTC. Complete variable domain (other parts from reference TRBV5-6 and TRBJ1-2): DAGVTQSPTHLIKTRGQQVTLRCSPKSGHDTVSWYQQALGQGPQFIFQYYEEEERQRGNFPDRFSGHQFPNYSSELNVNALLLGDSALYLCASSLTGSNYGYTFGSGTRLTVV.

The chain employs TRBV29-1 and TRBJ1-1; unclear D gene. The germline V gene encodes CDR1 SQVTM and CDR2 ANQGSEA. The CDR3 runs to 12 residues. V shed 3 bases and J shed 10 bases, with 15 bases lying between them. CDR3 in DNA: TGCAGCGTTGATGGATACGAGTCGGGAGCTTTCTTT. Translated: CSVDGYESGAFF.

The chain carries TRBV4-2 and TRBJ1-2; tentative D call: TRBD1 (6 bases). V shed 4 bases and J shed 5 bases, with 20 bases lying between them. CDR3 size: 16 residues. Germline assignment: CDR1 LGHNA and CDR2 YNFKEQ. CDR3 coding DNA: TGTGCCAGCAGCCCCGAAAATGCGGACAGCTTATATGGCTACACCTTC. Its translation is CASSPENADSLYGYTF.

V usage is TRBV5-5 and J usage is TRBJ2-1, with D possibly being TRBD1 (5 bases). The length of the CDR3 is 14 residues. Trimming pared 2 bases from V and 9 bases from J, leaving 15 bases between. CDR1 SGHKS and CDR2 YYEKEE come from the germline V gene (reference sequence). Here the CDR3 reads CASSFSPGYGEQFF. DNA of the CDR3: TGTGCCAGCAGCTTCTCCCCAGGGTACGGTGAGCAGTTCTTC.

V usage is TRBV3-1 (or the pseudogene TRBV3-2) and J usage is TRBJ2-5; TRBD2 matches 7 bases. Trimming cost V 4 bases and J 1 base; bases outside gene matches: 3. The germline CDR1 and CDR2 sequences are LGHDT and YNNKEL (reference sequence). This CDR3 contains 14 residues. This chain's CDR3 is CASSRGGSQETQYF. The CDR3 region has the DNA TGTGCCAGCAGCCGAGGCGGGAGCCAAGAGACCCAGTACTTC.

The rearrangement joins TRBV7-2 to TRBJ1-2; D uncertain. Germline lookup yields CDR1 SGHTA and CDR2 FQGNSA. V was clipped by 2 bases and J by 0 bases, with 16 bases between them. The CDR3 totals 17 residues. The CDR3 DNA reads TGTGCCAGCAGCTTAAAGACGGAGAGATACGCTAACTATGGCTACACCTTC. Translation gives CASSLKTERYANYGYTF.